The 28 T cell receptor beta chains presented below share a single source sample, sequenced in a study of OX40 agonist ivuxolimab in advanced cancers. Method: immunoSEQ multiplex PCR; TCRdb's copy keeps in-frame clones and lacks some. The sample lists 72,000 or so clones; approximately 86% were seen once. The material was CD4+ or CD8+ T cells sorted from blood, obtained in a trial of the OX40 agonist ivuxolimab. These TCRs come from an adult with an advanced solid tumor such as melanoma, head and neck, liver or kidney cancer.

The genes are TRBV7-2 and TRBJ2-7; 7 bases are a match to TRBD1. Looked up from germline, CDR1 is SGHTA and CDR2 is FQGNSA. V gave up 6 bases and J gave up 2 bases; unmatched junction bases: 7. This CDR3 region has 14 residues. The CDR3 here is CASSPKTGTYEQYF. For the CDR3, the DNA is TGTGCCAGCAGTCCTAAGACAGGGACCTACGAGCAGTACTTC.

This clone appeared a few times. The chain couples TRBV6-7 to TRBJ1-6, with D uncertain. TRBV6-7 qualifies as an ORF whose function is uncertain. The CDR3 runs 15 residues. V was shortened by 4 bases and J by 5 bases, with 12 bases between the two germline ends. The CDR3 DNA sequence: TGTGCCAGCAGTTTCCCTGAGTCCGATAATTCACCCCTCCACTTT. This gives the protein CASSFPESDNSPLHF.

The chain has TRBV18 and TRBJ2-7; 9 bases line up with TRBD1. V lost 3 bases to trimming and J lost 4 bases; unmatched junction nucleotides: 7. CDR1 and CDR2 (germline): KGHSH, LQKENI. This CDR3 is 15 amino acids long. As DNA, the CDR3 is TGTGCCAGCTCACCGCCGGGACAGGGTGGTTACGAGCAGTACTTC. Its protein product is CASSPPGQGGYEQYF.

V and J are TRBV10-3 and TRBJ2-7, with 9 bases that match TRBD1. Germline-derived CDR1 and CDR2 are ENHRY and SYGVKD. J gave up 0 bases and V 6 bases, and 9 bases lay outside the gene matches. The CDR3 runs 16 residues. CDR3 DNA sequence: TGTGCCATCAGCGAAGAACAGGGGGCTAGCTCCTACGAGCAGTACTTC. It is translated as CAISEEQGASSYEQYF.

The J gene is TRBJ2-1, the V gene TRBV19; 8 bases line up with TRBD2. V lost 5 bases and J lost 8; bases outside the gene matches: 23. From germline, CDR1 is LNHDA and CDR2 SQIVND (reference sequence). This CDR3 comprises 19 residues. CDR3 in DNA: TGTGCCAGTAGTTCAAGGGTGAAAGGGCAGAGCGGGAGACAAGATGAGCAGTTCTTC. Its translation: CASSSRVKGQSGRQDEQFF. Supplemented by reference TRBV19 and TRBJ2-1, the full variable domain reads DGGITQSPKYLFRKEGQNVTLSCEQNLNHDAMYWYRQDPGQGLRLIYYSQIVNDFQKGDIAEGYSVSREKKESFPLTVTSAQKNPTAFYLCASSSRVKGQSGRQDEQFFGPGTRLTVL.

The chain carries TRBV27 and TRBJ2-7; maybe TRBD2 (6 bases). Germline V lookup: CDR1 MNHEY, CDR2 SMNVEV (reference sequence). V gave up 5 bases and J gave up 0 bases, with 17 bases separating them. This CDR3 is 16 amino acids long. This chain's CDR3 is CASSPRDGRGSYEQYF. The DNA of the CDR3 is TGTGCCAGCAGTCCGAGGGACGGGCGGGGCTCCTACGAGCAGTACTTC.

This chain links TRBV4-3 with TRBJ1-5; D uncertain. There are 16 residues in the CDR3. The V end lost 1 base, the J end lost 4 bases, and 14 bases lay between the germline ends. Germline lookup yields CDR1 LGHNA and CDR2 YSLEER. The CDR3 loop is CASSQGRGSLNQPQHF. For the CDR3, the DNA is TGCGCCAGCAGCCAAGGTCGCGGGTCACTTAATCAGCCCCAGCATTTT.

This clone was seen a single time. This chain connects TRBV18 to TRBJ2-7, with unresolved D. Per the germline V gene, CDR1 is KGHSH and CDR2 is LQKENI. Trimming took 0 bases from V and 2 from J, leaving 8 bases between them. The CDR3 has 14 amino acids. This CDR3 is CASSPPSGPYEQYF. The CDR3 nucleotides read TGTGCCAGCTCACCACCGTCAGGACCCTACGAGCAGTACTTC.

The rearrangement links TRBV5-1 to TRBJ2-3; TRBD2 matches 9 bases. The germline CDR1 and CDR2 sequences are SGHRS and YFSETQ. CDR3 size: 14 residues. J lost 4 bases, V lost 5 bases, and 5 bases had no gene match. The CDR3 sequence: CASRPSGVPDTQYF. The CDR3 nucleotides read TGCGCCAGCAGACCTAGCGGGGTCCCAGATACGCAGTATTTT.

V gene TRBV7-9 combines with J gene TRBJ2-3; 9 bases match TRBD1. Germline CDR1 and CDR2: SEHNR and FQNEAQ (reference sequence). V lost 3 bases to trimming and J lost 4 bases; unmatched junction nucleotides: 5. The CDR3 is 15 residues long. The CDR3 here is CASSFRTGAADTQYF. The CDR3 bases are TGTGCCAGCAGCTTTCGGACAGGGGCCGCAGATACGCAGTATTTT.

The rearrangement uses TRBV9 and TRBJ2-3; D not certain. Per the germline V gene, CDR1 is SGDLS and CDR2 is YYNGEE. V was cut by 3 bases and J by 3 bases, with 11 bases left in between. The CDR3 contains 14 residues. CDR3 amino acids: CASSGGARTDTQYF. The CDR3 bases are TGTGCCAGCAGCGGAGGAGCGAGAACAGATACGCAGTATTTT.

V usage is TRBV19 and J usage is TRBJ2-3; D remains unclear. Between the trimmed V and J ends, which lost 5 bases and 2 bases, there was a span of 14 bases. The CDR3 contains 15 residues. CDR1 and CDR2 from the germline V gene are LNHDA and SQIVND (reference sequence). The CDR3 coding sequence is TGTGCCAGTAGTGCCCAGCGCACCGCCACAGATACGCAGTATTTT. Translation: CASSAQRTATDTQYF.

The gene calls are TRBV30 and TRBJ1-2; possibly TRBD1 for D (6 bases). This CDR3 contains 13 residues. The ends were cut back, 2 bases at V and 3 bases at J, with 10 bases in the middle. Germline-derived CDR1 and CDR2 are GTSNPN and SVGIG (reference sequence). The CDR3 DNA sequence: TGTGCCTGGAGTCGGAGGGGGGACTATGGCTACACCTTC. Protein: CAWSRRGDYGYTF.

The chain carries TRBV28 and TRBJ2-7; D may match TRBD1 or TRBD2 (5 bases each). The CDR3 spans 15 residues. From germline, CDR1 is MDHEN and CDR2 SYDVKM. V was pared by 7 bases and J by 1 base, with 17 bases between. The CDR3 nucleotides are TGTGCCAGCAACCCCTGGGTTGGGACGTCCTACGAGCAGTACTTC. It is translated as CASNPWVGTSYEQYF.

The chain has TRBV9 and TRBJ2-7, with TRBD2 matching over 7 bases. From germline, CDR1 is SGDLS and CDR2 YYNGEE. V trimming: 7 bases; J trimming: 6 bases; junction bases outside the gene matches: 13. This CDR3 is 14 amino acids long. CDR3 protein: CASGREEGPGEQYF. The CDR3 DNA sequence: TGTGCCAGCGGGAGGGAGGAAGGACCTGGCGAGCAGTACTTC.

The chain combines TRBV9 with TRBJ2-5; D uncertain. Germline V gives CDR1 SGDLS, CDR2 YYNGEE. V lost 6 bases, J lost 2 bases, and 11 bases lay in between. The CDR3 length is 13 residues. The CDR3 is CASTRNLQETQYF. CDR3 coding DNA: TGTGCCAGCACCCGGAATCTTCAAGAGACCCAGTACTTC.

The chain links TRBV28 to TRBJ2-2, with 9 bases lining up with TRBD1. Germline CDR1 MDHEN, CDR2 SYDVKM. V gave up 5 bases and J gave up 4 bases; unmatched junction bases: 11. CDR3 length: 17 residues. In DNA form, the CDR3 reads TGTGCCAGCAGTCCGAACCCGGGACAGGGTACCACCGGGGAGCTGTTTTTT. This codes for CASSPNPGQGTTGELFF.

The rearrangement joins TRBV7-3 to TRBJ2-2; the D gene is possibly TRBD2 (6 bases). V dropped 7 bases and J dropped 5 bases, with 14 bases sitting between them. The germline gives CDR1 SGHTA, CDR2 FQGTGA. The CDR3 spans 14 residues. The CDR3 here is CASKPASGTGELFF. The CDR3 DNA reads TGTGCCAGCAAACCGGCCAGCGGGACCGGGGAGCTGTTTTTT.

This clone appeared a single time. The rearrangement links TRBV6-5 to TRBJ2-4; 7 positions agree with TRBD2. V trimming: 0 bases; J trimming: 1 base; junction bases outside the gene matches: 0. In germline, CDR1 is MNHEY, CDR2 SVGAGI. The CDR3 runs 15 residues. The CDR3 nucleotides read TGTGCCAGCAGTTACTCGGGAGGGGCCAAAAACATTCAGTACTTC. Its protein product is CASSYSGGAKNIQYF.

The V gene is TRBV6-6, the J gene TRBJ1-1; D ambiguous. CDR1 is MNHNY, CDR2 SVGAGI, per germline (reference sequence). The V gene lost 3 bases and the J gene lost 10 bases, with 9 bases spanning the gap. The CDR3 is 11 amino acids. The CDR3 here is CASSYQTGAFF. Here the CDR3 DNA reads TGTGCCAGCAGTTATCAGACGGGAGCTTTCTTT.

CDR3 amino acids: CASSPSGAGDYGYTF. DNA of the CDR3: TGTGCCAGCAGCCCTAGCGGGGCGGGGGACTATGGCTACACCTTC. J is TRBJ1-2 and V is TRBV7-9; the D gene is possibly TRBD1 (5 bases). The length of the CDR3 is 15 residues. Trimming stripped 5 bases from V and 3 bases from J, with 16 bases between. Germline V gene lookup returns CDR1 SEHNR and CDR2 FQNEAQ (reference sequence). The entire variable domain, with the rest obtained from reference TRBV7-9 and TRBJ1-2, is as follows: DTGVSQNPRHKITKRGQNVTFRCDPISEHNRLYWYRQTLGQGPEFLTYFQNEAQLEKSRLLSDRFSAERPKGSFSTLEIQRTEQGDSAMYLCASSPSGAGDYGYTFGSGTRLTVV.

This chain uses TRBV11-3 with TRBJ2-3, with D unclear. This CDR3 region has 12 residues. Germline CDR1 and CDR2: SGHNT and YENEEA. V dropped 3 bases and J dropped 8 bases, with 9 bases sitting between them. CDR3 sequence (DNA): TGTGCCAGCAGCTTCTTAACGGGTACGCAGTATTTT. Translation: CASSFLTGTQYF.

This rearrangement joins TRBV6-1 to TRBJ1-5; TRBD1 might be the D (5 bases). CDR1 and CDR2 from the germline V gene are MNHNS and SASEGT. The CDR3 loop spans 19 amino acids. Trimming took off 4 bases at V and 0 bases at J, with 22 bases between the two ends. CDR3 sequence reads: CASSGETRGVGYSNQPQHF. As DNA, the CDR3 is TGTGCCAGCAGTGGCGAGACACGGGGGGTAGGGTATAGCAATCAGCCCCAGCATTTT.

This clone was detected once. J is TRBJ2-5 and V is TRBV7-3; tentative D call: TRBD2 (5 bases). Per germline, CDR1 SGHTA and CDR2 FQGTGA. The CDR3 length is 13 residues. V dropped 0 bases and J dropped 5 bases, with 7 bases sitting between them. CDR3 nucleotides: TGTGCCAGCAGCTTAACCGGGGAGGAGACCCAGTACTTC. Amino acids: CASSLTGEETQYF. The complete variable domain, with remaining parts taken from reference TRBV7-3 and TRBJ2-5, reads GAGVSQTPSNKVTEKGKYVELRCDPISGHTALYWYRQSLGQGPEFLIYFQGTGAADDSGLPNDRFFAVRPEGSVSTLKIQRTERGDSAVYLCASSLTGEETQYFGPGTRLLVL.

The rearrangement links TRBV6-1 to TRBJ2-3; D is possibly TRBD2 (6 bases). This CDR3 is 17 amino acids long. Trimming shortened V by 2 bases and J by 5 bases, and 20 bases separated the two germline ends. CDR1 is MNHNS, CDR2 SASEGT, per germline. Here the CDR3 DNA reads TGTGCCAGCAGTGAATGGCAGGGTATCGGGAGAGGAGATACGCAGTATTTT. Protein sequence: CASSEWQGIGRGDTQYF.

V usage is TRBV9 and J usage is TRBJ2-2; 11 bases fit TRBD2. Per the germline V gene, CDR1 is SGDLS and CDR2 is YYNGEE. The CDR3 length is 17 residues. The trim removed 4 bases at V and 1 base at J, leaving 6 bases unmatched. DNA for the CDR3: TGTGCCAGCAGCTCCCCGGGGACTAGCGGGAACACCGGGGAGCTGTTTTTT. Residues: CASSSPGTSGNTGELFF.

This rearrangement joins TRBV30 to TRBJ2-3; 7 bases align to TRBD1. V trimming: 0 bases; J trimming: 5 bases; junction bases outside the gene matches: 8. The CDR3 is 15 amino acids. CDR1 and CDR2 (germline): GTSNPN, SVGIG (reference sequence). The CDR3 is CAWSVDGQVGDTQYF. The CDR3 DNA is TGTGCCTGGAGTGTCGACGGACAGGTGGGAGATACGCAGTATTTT.

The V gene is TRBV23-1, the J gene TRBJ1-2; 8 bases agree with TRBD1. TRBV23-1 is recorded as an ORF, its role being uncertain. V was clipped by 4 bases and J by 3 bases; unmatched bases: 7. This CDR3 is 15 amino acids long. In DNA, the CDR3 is TGCGCCAGCAGTCCCTCGACAGGGGAAGACTATGGCTACACCTTC. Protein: CASSPSTGEDYGYTF.